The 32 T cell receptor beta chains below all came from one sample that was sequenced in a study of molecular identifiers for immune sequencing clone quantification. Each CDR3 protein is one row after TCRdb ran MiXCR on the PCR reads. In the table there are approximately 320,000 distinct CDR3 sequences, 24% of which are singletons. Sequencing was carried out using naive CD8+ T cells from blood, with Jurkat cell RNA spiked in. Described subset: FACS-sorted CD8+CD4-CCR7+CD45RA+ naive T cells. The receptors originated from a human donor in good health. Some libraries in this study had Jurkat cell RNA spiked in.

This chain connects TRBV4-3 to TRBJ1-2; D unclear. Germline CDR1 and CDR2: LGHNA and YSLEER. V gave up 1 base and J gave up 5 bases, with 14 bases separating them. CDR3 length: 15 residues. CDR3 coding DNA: TGCGCCAGCAGCCAAGGGGTGGTGAAGGATTATGGCTACACCTTC. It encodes CASSQGVVKDYGYTF.

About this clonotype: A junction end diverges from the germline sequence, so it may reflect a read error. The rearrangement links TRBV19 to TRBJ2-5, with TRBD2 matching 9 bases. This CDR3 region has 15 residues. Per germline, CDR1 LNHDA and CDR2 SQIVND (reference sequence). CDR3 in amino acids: CACSNPLAGDETQYF. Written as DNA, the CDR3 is TGTGCCTGTAGTAACCCCTTAGCGGGAGACGAGACCCAGTACTTC.

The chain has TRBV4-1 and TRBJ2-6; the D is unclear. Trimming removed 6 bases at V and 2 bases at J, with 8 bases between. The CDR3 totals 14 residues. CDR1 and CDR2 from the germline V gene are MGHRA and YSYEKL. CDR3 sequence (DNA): TGCGCCAGCAGTAACGGGCCTGGGGCCAACGTCCTGACTTTC. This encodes CASSNGPGANVLTF.

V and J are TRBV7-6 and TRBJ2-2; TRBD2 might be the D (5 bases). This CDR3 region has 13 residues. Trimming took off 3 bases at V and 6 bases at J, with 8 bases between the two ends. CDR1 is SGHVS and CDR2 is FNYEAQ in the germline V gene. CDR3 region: CASSLRVAGELFF. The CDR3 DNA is TGTGCCAGCAGCTTGCGGGTGGCCGGGGAGCTGTTTTTT.

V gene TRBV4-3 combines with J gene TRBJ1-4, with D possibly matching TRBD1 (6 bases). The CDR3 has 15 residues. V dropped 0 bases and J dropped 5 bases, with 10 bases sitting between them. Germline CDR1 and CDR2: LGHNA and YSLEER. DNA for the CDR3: TGCGCCAGCAGCCAAGATTCAGGGGTGAATGAAAAACTGTTTTTT. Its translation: CASSQDSGVNEKLFF.

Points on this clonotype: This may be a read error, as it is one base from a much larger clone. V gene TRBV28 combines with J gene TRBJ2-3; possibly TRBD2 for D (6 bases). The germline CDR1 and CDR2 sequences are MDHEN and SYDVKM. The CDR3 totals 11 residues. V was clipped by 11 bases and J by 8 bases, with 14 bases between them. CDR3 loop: CAAIRGGTQYF. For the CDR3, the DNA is TGTGCCGCGATAAGGGGAGGTACGCAGTATTTT.

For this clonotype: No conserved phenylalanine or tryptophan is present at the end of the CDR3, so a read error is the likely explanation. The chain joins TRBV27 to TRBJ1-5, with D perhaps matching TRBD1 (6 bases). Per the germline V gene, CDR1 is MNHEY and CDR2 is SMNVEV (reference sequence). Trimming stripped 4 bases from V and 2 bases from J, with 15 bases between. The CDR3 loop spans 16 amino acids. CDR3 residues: CASSSNRVGRNQPQHL. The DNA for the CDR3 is TGTGCCAGCAGTTCTAACAGGGTTGGTCGCAATCAGCCCCAGCATCTT.

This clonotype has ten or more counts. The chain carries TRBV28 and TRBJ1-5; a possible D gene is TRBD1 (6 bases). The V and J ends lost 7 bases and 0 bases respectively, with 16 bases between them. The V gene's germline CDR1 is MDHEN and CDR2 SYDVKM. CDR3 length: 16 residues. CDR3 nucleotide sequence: TGTGCCAGCACCCCCTTCGGGACATATAGCAATCAGCCCCAGCATTTT. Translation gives CASTPFGTYSNQPQHF.

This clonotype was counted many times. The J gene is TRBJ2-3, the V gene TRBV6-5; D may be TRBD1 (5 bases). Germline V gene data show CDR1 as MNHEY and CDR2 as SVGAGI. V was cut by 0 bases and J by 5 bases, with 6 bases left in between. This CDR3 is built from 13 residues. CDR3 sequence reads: CASSYSGVDTQYF. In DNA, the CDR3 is TGTGCCAGCAGTTACTCAGGGGTAGATACGCAGTATTTT.

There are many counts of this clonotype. CDR3 protein: CASSLWGSNQPQHF. The DNA for the CDR3 is TGTGCCAGCAGCTTGTGGGGAAGCAATCAGCCCCAGCATTTT. V gene TRBV5-4 combines with J gene TRBJ1-5; D uncertain. The CDR3 is made up of 14 amino acids. Deletions cut 1 base from V and 1 base from J, with 6 bases between. In germline, CDR1 is SGHNT, CDR2 YYREEE (reference sequence).

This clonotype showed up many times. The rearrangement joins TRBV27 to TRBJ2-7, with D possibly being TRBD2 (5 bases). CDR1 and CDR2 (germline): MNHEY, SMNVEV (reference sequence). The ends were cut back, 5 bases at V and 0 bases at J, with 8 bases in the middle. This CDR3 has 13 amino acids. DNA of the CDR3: TGTGCCAGCAGTGATGGGAGCTCCTACGAGCAGTACTTC. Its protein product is CASSDGSSYEQYF.

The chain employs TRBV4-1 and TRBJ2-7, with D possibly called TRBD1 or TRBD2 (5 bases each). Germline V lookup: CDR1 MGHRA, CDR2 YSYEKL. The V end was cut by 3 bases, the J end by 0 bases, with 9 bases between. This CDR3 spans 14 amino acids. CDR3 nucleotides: TGCGCCAGCAGCCAGTGGGGGAGCTCCTACGAGCAGTACTTC. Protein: CASSQWGSSYEQYF.

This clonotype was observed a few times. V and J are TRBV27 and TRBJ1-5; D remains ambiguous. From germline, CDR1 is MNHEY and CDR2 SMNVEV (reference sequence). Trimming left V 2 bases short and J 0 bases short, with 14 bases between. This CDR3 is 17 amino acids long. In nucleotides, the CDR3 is TGTGCCAGCAGTTTACTCTCCAGTTTATATAGCAATCAGCCCCAGCATTTT. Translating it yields CASSLLSSLYSNQPQHF.

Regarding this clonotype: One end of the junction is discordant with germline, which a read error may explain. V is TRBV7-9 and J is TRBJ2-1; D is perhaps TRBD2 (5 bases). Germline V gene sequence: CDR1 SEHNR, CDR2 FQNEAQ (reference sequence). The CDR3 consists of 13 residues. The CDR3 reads CAGSHPGSNEQFF. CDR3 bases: TGTGCCGGCAGCCACCCGGGGAGCAATGAGCAGTTCTTC.

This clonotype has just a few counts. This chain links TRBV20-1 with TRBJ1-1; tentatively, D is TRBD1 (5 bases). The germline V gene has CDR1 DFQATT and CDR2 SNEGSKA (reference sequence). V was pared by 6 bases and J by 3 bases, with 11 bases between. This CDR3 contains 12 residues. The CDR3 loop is CSARDSYTEAFF. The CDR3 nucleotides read TGCAGTGCGAGGGACTCCTACACTGAAGCTTTCTTT.

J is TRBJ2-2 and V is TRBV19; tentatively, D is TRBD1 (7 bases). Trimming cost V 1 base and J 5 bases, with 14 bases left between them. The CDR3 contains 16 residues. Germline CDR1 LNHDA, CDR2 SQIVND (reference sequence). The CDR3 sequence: CASSIGAGGRTGELFF. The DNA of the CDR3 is TGTGCCAGTAGTATAGGGGCAGGGGGGAGAACCGGGGAGCTGTTTTTT.

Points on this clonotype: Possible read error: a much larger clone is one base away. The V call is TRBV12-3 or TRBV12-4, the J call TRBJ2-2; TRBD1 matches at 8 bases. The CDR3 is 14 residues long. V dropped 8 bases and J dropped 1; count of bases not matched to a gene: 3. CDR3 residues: CASGQGLNTGELFF. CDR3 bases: TGTGCCAGCGGACAGGGATTGAACACCGGGGAGCTGTTTTTT.

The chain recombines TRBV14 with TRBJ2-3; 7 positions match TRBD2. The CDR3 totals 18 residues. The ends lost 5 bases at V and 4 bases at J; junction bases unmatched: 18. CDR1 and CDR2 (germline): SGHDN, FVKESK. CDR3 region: CASSARRDYGYSADTQYF. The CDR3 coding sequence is TGTGCCAGCAGCGCCCGCCGGGACTACGGATATAGCGCAGATACGCAGTATTTT.

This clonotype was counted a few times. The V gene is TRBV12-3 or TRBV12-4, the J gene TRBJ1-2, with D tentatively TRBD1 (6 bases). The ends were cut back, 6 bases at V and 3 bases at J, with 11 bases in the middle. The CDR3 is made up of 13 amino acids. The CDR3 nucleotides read TGTGCCAGCAGACACAGACAGGACTATGGCTACACCTTC. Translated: CASRHRQDYGYTF.

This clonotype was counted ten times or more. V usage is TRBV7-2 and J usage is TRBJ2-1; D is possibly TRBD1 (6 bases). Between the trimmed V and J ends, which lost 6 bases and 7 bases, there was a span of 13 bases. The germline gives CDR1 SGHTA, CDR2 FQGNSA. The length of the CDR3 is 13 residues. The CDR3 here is CASRPGTGNEQFF. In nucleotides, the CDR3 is TGTGCCAGCAGGCCCGGAACAGGGAATGAGCAGTTCTTC.

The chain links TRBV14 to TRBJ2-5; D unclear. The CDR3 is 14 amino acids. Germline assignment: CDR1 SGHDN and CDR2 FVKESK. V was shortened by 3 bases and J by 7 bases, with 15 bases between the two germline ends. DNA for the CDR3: TGTGCCAGCAGCCATAGCCTGATAGATTGGACCCAGTACTTC. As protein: CASSHSLIDWTQYF.

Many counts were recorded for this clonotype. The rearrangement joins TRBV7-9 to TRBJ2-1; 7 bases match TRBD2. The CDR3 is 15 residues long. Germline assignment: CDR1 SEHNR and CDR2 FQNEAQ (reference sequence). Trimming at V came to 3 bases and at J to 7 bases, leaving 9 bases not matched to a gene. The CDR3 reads CASSFEGGPVNEQFF. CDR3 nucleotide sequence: TGTGCCAGCAGCTTTGAGGGAGGGCCCGTGAATGAGCAGTTCTTC.

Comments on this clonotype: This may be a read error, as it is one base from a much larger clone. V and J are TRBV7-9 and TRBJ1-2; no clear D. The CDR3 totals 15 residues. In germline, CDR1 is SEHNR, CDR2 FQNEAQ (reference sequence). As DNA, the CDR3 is TGTGCCAGCAGCTTAACTACAGCAGCTAACTGTGGCTACACCTTC. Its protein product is CASSLTTAANCGYTF.

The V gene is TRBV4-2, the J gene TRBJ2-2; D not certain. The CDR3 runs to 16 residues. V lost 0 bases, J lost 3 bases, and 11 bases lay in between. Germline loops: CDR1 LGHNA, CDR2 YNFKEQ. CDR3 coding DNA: TGTGCCAGCAGCCAAGAAGATACGGGCTACACCGGGGAGCTGTTTTTT. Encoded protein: CASSQEDTGYTGELFF.

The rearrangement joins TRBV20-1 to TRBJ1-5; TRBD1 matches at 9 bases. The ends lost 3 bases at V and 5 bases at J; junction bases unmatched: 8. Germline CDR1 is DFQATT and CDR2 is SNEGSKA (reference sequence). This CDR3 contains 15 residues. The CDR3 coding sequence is TGCAGTGCTAGGGCCCCGGGACAGGGCCATCAGCCCCAGCATTTT. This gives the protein CSARAPGQGHQPQHF.

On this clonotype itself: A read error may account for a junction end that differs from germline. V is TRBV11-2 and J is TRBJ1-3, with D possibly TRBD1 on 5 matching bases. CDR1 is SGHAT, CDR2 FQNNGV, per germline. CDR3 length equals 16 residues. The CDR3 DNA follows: TGTACCAGCAGCCCCGGGACGGCGCTTTCTGGAAACACCATATATTTT. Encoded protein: CTSSPGTALSGNTIYF.

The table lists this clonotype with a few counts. The CDR3 sequence is CASSPPTGGFYF. CDR3 nucleotides: TGTGCCAGCAGTCCCCCGACAGGGGGCTTTTACTTC. The chain has TRBV27 and TRBJ2-4, with TRBD1 matching 10 bases. This CDR3 comprises 12 residues. CDR1 is MNHEY and CDR2 is SMNVEV in the germline V gene (reference sequence). The J segment lost 16 bases and the V segment lost 5 bases, leaving 8 bases of the junction unmatched.

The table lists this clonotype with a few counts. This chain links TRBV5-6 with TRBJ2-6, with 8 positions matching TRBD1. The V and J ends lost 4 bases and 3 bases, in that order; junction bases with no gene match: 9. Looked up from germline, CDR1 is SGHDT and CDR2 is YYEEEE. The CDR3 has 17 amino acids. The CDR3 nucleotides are TGTGCCAGCAGCCGCCGGGCCAGGGGGCATGGGGCCAACGTCCTGACTTTC. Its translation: CASSRRARGHGANVLTF.

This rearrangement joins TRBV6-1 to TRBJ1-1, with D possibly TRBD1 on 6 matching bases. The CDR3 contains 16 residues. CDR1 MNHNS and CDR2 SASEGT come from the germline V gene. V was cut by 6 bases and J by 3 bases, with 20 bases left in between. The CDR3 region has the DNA TGTGCCAGCAGCCCGACCTCCAGGGGCTCGGACACTGAAGCTTTCTTT. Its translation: CASSPTSRGSDTEAFF.

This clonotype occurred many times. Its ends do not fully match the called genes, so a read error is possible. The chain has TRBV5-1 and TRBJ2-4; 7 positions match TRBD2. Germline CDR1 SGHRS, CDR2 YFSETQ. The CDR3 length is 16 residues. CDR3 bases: TGCGCCAGCAGCTTGGGAGGTCGGGAGGCCAAAAATATTCAGTACTTC. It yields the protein CASSLGGREAKNIQYF.

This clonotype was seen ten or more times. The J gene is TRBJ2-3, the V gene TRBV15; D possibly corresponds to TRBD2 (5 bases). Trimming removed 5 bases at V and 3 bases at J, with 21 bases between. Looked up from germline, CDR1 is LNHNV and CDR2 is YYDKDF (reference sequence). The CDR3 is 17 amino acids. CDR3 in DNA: TGTGCCACCAGCGCCTATGCATCTAGCATGGGGACAGATACGCAGTATTTT. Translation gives CATSAYASSMGTDTQYF.

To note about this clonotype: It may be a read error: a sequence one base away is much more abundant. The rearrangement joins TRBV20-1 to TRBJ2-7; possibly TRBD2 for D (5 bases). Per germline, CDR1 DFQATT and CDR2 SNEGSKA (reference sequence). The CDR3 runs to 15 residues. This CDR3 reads CSVRDLAGSTYEQYF. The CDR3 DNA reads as TGCAGTGTTAGAGATTTGGCGGGTTCTACCTACGAGCAGTACTTC.